This TCR beta chain was observed in a study of T cell responses to AZD1222 COVID-19 vaccine. Clones were read by immunoSEQ multiplex PCR, and TCRdb kept only the in-frame ones, dropping some. Among some 100,000 clones, 88% were seen once, and the ten largest hold around 13%. In germline, CDR1 is MRHNA, CDR2 SNTAGT. The CDR3 loop spans 15 amino acids. V was clipped by 2 bases and J by 5 bases, with 10 bases between them. Broader study findings: Receipt of two AZD1222 doses was followed by a rise in Spike-specific TCR breadth and depth. Regions left unmutated in variants are reportedly the target of nearly half of spike-specific TCRs. Mostly white British, mostly female donors; authors suggested clonal diversity may be underestimated. Spike as a whole was targeted by vaccine-associated CD4 TCRs, dominant at 160-218 and 743-854.

Concerning this clone: Its antigen remains unidentified.

The sequence was collected from an adult in good health. This rearrangement joins TRBV6-4 to TRBJ1-6; tentative D call: TRBD1 (5 bases). The specimen was peripheral blood, collected on day 0 of MenACWY control vaccination. The CDR3 sequence: CASSDGADNNSPLHF. Written as DNA, the CDR3 is TGTGCCAGCAGTGACGGGGCCGACAATAATTCACCCCTCCACTTT.